This T cell receptor beta chain came from a study of Ad26.COV2.S vaccination and SARS-CoV-2 variants. Study observations and caveats: Whether participants received vaccine or placebo, their non-spike TCR breadth was similar.

As to this clone: Its antigen is unidentified.

Libraries were prepared by immunoSEQ multiplex PCR; TCRdb keeps only in-frame clonotypes and omits some of them. Found here are around 340,000 clones, around 90% of them singletons; the top ten hold 5.5% to 7%. Noted treatment: roughly 19 received Ad26.COV2.S at low or high dose, single or two shots; roughly 5 received placebo; per-sample allocation not given. Following the first vaccine or placebo injection, samples were taken on day 63. An 18-55-year-old adult in Boston served as donor. Immunization relied on an Ad26 vector, which expressed Wuhan-strain SARS-CoV-2 spike. The CDR3 covers 15 residues. Germline CDR1 reads MNHEY; CDR2 reads SVGEGT. V lost 6 bases, J lost 7 bases, and 15 bases stayed unmatched.

The chain joins TRBV6-2 or TRBV6-3 to TRBJ2-7; 7 nucleotides line up with TRBD2. The sample here was peripheral blood, taken in a trial of Ad26.COV2.S vaccine versus placebo. The sequence derives from a person between 18 and 59 years old who received the Ad26.COV2.S COVID-19 vaccine or a placebo. The CDR3 DNA sequence: TGTGCCAGCAGCCCTCCCGGGCTAGCGGTCGTAGAGCAGTACTTC. Translated, it gives CASSPPGLAVVEQYF.